The TCR beta chain under discussion was sequenced for a study of blood T cell repertoires in COVID-19. Turning to the study itself: Acute and convalescent COVID-19 specimens originated in the United States, Italy and Spain. Sources were T cells, B-cell-depleted T cells, or PBMCs; the material itself was cDNA or gDNA.

The junction had 13 bases not matched to a gene; V was cut back by 9 bases and J by 7 bases. Germline CDR1 is MGHDK and CDR2 is SYGVNS. There are 15 residues in the CDR3. Original analysis: Amplification with reference gene primers provided the estimates of nucleated cell counts. The assay was immunoSEQ multiplex PCR, and TCRdb's table has in-frame clones only and misses some. V and J calls and clone size are given by that table; D and trimming were obtained from the DNA. The sample contains about 240,000 clones, 75% to 85% of which appear only once. The sequenced sample consisted of peripheral blood. The chain combines TRBV25-1 with TRBJ2-1; 9 bases line up with TRBD1. The source of this sequence is a woman of 80 years or more with COVID-19, enrolled during active disease. The CDR3 region is CASGGTGTLGNEQFF. In DNA form, the CDR3 reads TGTGCCAGTGGGGGGACAGGGACCCTAGGGAATGAGCAGTTCTTC.